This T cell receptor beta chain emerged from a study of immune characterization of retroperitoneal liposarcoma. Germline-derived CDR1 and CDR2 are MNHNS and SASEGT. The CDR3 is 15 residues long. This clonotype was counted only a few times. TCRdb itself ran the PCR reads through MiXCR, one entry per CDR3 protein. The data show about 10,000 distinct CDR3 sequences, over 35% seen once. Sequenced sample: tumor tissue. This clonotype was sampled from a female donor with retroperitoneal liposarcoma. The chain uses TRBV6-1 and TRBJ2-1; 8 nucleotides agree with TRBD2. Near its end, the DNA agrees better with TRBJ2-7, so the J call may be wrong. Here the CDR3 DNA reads TGTGCCAGCAGTCGCGGGGGGAGCTCCTACAATGAGCAGTACTTC. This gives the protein CASSRGGSSYNEQYF.